This TCR beta chain was found in a study of cytomegalovirus exposure and HLA in healthy donors. Study-wide findings and caveats: Some V segments, TRBV6-2 and TRBV6-3 among them, were indistinguishable and were therefore excluded. An ancestry cluster, one associated with Asian ancestry, reportedly showed fewer N-insertions than the approximately 650-donor mean in a later analysis. Productive rates of about 90% or about 30% were seen for most TCR beta V segments in an earlier analysis.

Use of 60 Vbeta and 13 Jbeta primers characterized the PCR. TCRdb's copy holds only in-frame clones and misses some; the assay was immunoSEQ multiplex PCR. The sample has over 140,000 clones, about 84% seen once; the top ten hold about 2.2%. Germline V gene sequence: CDR1 SEHNR, CDR2 FQNEAQ (reference sequence). The CDR3 spans 16 residues. Trimming cost V 7 bases and J 5 bases, with 20 bases left between them. Points on this clone: What it binds is unknown.

This chain connects TRBV7-9 to TRBJ1-4; D perhaps matches TRBD1 (6 bases). Source material: PBMCs. The clonotype was recovered from a man in his fifties or sixties in good health and CMV-seronegative. The CDR3 region has the DNA TGTGCCAGCACCGCAACTGGGGCAGGGGACAATGAAAAACTGTTTTTT. This sequence encodes CASTATGAGDNEKLFF.